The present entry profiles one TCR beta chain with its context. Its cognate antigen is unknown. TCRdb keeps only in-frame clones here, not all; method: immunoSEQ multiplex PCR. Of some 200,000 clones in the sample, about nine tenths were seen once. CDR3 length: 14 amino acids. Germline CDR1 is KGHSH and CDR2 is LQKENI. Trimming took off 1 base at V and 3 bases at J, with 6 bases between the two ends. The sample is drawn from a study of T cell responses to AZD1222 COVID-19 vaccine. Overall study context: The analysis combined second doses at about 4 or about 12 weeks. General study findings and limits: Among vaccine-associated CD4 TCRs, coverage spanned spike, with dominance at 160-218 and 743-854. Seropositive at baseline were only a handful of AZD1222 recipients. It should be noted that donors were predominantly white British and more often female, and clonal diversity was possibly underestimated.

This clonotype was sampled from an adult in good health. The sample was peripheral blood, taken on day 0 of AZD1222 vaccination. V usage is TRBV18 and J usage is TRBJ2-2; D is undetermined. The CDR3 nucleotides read TGTGCCAGCTCACCACGGGCTGACACCGGGGAGCTGTTTTTT. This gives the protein CASSPRADTGELFF. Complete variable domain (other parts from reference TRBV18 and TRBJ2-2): NAGVMQNPRHLVRRRGQEARLRCSPMKGHSHVYWYRQLPEEGLKFMVYLQKENIIDESGMPKERFSAEFPKEGPSILRIQQVVRGDSAAYFCASSPRADTGELFFGEGSRLTVL.